The present T cell receptor (beta chain) was sequenced within a study of T cell clonality in common variable immunodeficiency. Findings and caveats of the study: Compared with controls, CVID subjects had fewer shared TCRbeta clones. In common variable immunodeficiency, TCR beta chains reportedly carried fewer deletions and N-nucleotide insertions.

Control and CVID samples contributed equal amounts of genomic DNA. The method was immunoSEQ multiplex PCR; TCRdb's version includes in-frame clones alone and lacks a portion of them. The profile covers fewer than 75,000 clones, none occurring a single time. Heparinized whole blood, 5 to 8 ml, came from each donor. This clone was counted between two and nine times. Its antigen is as yet unknown. The TCR originated in a person between 18 and 75 years old in good health. The specimen sequenced was peripheral blood mononuclear cells.

This CDR3 reads CASSVLYRGPNTEAFF. Incomplete CDR3 DNA: TGTGCCAGTAGTGTGCTCTACAGGGGCCCGAACACTGAA. The rearrangement links TRBV19 to TRBJ1-1; 7 bases match TRBD1. The read falls 3 residues short of the CDR3 end, and the missing part is taken from the germline J gene. This CDR3 contains 16 residues. Trimming removed 5 bases from V and 1 base from J; junction bases left unmatched: 10. Germline V gene sequence: CDR1 LNHDA, CDR2 SQIVND (reference sequence).